What follows describes a single T cell receptor beta chain. Its antigen is as yet unknown. Measured with immunoSEQ multiplex PCR; TCRdb has only the in-frame clones, and not every one. The sample shows over 15,000 clones, under 85% of them seen only once. This entry belongs to a study of tumor-infiltrating lymphocytes in localized non-small cell lung cancer. Turning to the study itself: Some samples were collected after neoadjuvant chemotherapy; smokers, never-smokers and several histologies were included.

Study-level findings and limits: TCR sequencing covered a subset of patients with enough tissue. Technical variation could not be separated from intratumor heterogeneity here.

V lost 4 bases to trimming and J lost 1 base; unmatched junction nucleotides: 3. Germline CDR1 is LNHDA and CDR2 is SQIVND (reference sequence). This CDR3 region has 14 residues. This clonotype was sampled from a human donor with non-small cell lung cancer. Sequenced input: lung tumor tissue. V gene TRBV19 combines with J gene TRBJ1-2; the match to TRBD1 covers 7 bases. The CDR3 DNA is TGTGCCAGTAGTAGTAACAGGGGTAACTATGGCTACACCTTC. Translation gives CASSSNRGNYGYTF. The variable domain in full, with the rest retrieved from reference TRBV19 and TRBJ1-2, is DGGITQSPKYLFRKEGQNVTLSCEQNLNHDAMYWYRQDPGQGLRLIYYSQIVNDFQKGDIAEGYSVSREKKESFPLTVTSAQKNPTAFYLCASSSNRGNYGYTFGSGTRLTVV.